This record covers a single T cell receptor beta chain. The target antigen is unknown. Regarding time point: newly diagnosed, previously untreated cHL patient sample. Magnetic negative selection served to purify CD4+ T cells out of PBMCs that had been thawed. The authors used newly diagnosed, untreated classical Hodgkin lymphoma PBMCs as comparison. The sample comes from a study of PD-1 blockade in classical Hodgkin lymphoma. General study points: Although disease activity or prior therapy may be involved, causes of the repertoire differences remain undefined. Healthy donors reportedly exceeded newly diagnosed patients in baseline TCR diversity.

The length of the CDR3 is 19 residues. The V end was cut by 3 bases, the J end by 1 base, with 23 bases between. Germline V lookup: CDR1 SGHRS, CDR2 YFSETQ. Assay used: immunoSEQ multiplex PCR; TCRdb lists only in-frame clones, some missing. This sample has about 35,000 clones, with roughly 91% found just once. The sequencing sample was made of CD4+ T cells from blood. The receptor comes from a human donor with classical Hodgkin lymphoma. The rearrangement uses TRBV5-1 and TRBJ2-4; possible D gene TRBD1, 7 bases. As DNA, the CDR3 is TGCGCCAGCAGCTCAGGGAGGACAGGTACCGATATGGCCAAAAACATTCAGTACTTC. As protein: CASSSGRTGTDMAKNIQYF.